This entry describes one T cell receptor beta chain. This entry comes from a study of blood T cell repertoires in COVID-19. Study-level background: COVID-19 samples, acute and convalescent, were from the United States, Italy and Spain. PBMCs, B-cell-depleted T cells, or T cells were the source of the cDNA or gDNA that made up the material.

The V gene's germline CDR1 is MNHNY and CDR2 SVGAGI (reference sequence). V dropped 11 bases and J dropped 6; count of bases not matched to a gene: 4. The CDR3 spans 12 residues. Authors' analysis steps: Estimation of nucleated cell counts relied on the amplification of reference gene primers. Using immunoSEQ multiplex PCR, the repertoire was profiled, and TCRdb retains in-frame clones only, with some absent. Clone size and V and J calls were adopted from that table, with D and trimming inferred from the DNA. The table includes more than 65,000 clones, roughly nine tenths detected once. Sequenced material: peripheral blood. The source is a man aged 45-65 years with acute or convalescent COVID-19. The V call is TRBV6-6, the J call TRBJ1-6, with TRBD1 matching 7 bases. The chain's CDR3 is CAARQGNSPLHF. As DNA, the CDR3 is TGTGCCGCTCGACAGGGTAATTCACCCCTCCACTTT.